This TCR beta chain emerged from a study of T cell responses to AZD1222 COVID-19 vaccine. Produced via immunoSEQ multiplex PCR; TCRdb's table is partial and in-frame only. The sample includes about 52,000 clones, about nine tenths of them seen just once. Concerning this clone itself: The antigen remains unidentified.

The CDR3 is 14 residues long. Germline V lookup: CDR1 SGHRS, CDR2 YFSETQ. V was cut by 4 bases and J by 3 bases, with 11 bases left in between. The study's findings and limits: Variant regions that are unmutated are reportedly the target of nearly half of spike-specific TCRs.

V is TRBV5-1 and J is TRBJ1-3; D is possibly TRBD1 (5 bases). Material: peripheral blood, obtained 28 days after the second AZD1222 dose. The TCR originated in an adult who received the AZD1222 COVID-19 vaccine. The DNA of the CDR3 is TGCGCCAGCAGCGGCGGGACGGTTGGAAACACCATATATTTT. Protein product: CASSGGTVGNTIYF. Together with reference TRBV5-1 and TRBJ1-3, the CDR3 gives the full variable domain: KAGVTQTPRYLIKTRGQQVTLSCSPISGHRSVSWYQQTPGQGLQFLFEYFSETQRNKGNFPGRFSGRQFSNSRSEMNVSTLELGDSALYLCASSGGTVGNTIYFGEGSWLTVV.